Shown below are 5 T cell receptor beta chains from a single sample sequenced in a study of cytomegalovirus exposure and HLA in healthy donors. The PCR contained 60 Vbeta and 13 Jbeta primers. This table comes from immunoSEQ multiplex PCR, and its TCRdb copy is limited to in-frame clones, with some not included. The data hold 200,000 or so clones, with about four fifths observed a single time. Source material: PBMCs. Receptor source: a woman in her fifties or sixties in good health and CMV-seropositive.

This CDR3 is CASLEEALGGTQYF. For the CDR3, the DNA is TGTGCCAGCCTTGAGGAAGCGCTGGGAGGGACCCAGTACTTC. The V gene is TRBV6-5, the J gene TRBJ2-5; D is perhaps TRBD2 (6 bases). Germline V lookup: CDR1 MNHEY, CDR2 SVGAGI. Trimming took off 8 bases at V and 7 bases at J, with 20 bases between the two ends. This CDR3 has 14 amino acids.

This chain joins TRBV4-2 and TRBJ2-7; 8 bases map to TRBD1. In germline, CDR1 is LGHNA, CDR2 YNFKEQ. Trimming at V came to 5 bases and at J to 6 bases, leaving 9 bases not matched to a gene. This CDR3 contains 14 residues. DNA for the CDR3: TGTGCCAGCAGCGTAGCTGGACAGGGCGGCGAGCAGTACTTC. Translated: CASSVAGQGGEQYF.

This chain links TRBV28 with TRBJ2-5; D not certain. The CDR3 contains 12 residues. V was clipped by 7 bases and J by 2 bases, with 8 bases between them. The V gene's germline CDR1 is MDHEN and CDR2 SYDVKM. This chain's CDR3 is CASTSNQETQYF. The DNA for the CDR3 is TGTGCCAGCACGAGCAATCAAGAGACCCAGTACTTC.

This clone was found a few times. This chain links TRBV19 with TRBJ1-2; 9 positions agree with TRBD1. The CDR3 length is 15 residues. Germline CDR1 and CDR2: LNHDA and SQIVND (reference sequence). J gave up 2 bases and V 4 bases, and 5 bases lay outside the gene matches. The CDR3 spells CASSKTGTGNYGYTF. For the CDR3, the DNA is TGTGCCAGTAGTAAAACCGGGACAGGGAACTATGGCTACACCTTC.

The V call is TRBV6-5, the J call TRBJ1-1; TRBD1 matches at 8 bases. The CDR3 extends over 15 amino acids. Trimming cost V 4 bases and J 3 bases; bases outside gene matches: 7. Germline loops: CDR1 MNHEY, CDR2 SVGAGI. CDR3 in amino acids: CASSSITGGDTEAFF. Written as DNA, the CDR3 is TGTGCCAGCAGTTCCATTACAGGGGGAGACACTGAAGCTTTCTTT.